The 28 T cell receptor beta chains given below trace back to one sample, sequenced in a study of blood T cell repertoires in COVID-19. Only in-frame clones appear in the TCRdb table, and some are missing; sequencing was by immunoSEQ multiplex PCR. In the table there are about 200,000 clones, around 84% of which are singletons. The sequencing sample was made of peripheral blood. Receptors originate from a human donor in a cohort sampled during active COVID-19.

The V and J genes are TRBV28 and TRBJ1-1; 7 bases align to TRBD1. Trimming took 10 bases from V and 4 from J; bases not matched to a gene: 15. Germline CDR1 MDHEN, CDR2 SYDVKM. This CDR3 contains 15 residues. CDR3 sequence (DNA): TGTGCCACCCGCGGCGACAGGGTTTTGGGCACTGAAGCTTTCTTT. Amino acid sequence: CATRGDRVLGTEAFF.

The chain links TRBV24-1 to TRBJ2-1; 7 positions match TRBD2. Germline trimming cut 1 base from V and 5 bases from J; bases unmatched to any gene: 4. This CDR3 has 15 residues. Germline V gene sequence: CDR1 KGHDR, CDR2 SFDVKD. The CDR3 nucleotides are TGTGCCACCAGTGATTTTCGCGGGAGCAACAATGAGCAGTTCTTC. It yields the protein CATSDFRGSNNEQFF.

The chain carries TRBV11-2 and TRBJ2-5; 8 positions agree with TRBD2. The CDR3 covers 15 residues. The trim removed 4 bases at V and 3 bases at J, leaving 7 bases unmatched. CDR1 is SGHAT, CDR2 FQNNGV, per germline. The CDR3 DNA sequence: TGTGCCAGCAGCTCTAGCGGGCCGACCAAAGAGACCCAGTACTTC. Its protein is CASSSSGPTKETQYF. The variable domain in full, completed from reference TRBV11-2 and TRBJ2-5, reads EAGVAQSPRYKIIEKRQSVAFWCNPISGHATLYWYQQILGQGPKLLIQFQNNGVVDDSQLPKDRFSAERLKGVDSTLKIQPAKLEDSAVYLCASSSSGPTKETQYFGPGTRLLVL.

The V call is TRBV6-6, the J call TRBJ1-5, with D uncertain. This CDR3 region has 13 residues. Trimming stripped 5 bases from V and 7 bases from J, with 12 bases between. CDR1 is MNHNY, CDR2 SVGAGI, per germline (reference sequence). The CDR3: CASSPAPRQPQHF. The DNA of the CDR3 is TGTGCCAGCAGTCCCGCCCCGCGCCAGCCCCAGCATTTT.

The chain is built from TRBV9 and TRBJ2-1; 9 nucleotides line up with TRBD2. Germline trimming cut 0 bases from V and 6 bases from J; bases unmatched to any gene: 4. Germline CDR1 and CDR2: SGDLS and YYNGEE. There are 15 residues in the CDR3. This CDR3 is CASSVEPSGTNEQFF. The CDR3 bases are TGTGCCAGCAGCGTAGAACCTAGCGGGACCAATGAGCAGTTCTTC.

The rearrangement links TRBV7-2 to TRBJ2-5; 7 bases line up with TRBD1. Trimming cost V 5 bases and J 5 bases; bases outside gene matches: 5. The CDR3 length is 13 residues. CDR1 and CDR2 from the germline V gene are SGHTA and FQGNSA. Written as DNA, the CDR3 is TGTGCCAGCAGCGGGACAGTACGGGAGACCCAGTACTTC. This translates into CASSGTVRETQYF.

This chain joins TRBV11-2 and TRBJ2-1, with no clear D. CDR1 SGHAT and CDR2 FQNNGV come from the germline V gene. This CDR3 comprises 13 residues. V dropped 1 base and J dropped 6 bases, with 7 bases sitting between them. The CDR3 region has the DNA TGTGCCAGCAGCTTAGTTCTAGTCAATGAGCAGTTCTTC. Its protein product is CASSLVLVNEQFF.

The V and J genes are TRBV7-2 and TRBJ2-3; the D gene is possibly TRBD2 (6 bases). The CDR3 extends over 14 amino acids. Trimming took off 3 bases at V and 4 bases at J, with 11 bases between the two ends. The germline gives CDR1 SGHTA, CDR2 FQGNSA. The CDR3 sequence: CASSFRLVADTQYF. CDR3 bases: TGTGCCAGCAGCTTCCGACTAGTGGCAGATACGCAGTATTTT.

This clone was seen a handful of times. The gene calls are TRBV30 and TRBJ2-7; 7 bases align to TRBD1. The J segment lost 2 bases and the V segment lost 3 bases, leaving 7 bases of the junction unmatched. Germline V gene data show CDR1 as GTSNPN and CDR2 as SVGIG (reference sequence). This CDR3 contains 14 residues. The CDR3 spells CAWRGLTGPYEQYF. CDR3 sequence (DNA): TGTGCCTGGAGGGGCCTGACAGGGCCCTACGAGCAGTACTTC.

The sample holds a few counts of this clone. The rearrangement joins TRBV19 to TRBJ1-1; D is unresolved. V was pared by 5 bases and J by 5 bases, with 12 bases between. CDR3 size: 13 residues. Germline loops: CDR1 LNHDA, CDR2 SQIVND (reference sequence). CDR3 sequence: CASSLRGLTEAFF. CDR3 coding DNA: TGTGCCAGTAGTTTAAGAGGGTTGACTGAAGCTTTCTTT.

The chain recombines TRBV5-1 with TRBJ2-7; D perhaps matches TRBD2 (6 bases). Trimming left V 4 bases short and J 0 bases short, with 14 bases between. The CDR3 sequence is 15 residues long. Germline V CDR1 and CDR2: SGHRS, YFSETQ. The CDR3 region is CASSHRRGSSYEQYF. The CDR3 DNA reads TGCGCCAGCAGCCACCGGCGGGGAAGCTCCTACGAGCAGTACTTC.

CDR3 DNA sequence: TGTGCCAGCAGCGCACCTCCCGGGACTAGCGGGACCGATGAGCAGTTCTTC. Its translation: CASSAPPGTSGTDEQFF. This chain uses TRBV9 with TRBJ2-1; 13 nucleotides match TRBD2. The length of the CDR3 is 17 residues. V lost 3 bases and J lost 8; bases outside the gene matches: 11. Looked up from germline, CDR1 is SGDLS and CDR2 is YYNGEE.

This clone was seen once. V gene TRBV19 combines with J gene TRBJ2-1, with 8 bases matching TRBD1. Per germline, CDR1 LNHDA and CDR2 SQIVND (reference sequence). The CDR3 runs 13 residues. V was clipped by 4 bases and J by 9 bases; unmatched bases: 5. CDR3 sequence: CASSKQGAIEQFF. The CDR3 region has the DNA TGTGCCAGTAGTAAGCAGGGGGCGATTGAGCAGTTCTTC. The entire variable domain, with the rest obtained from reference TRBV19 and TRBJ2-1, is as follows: DGGITQSPKYLFRKEGQNVTLSCEQNLNHDAMYWYRQDPGQGLRLIYYSQIVNDFQKGDIAEGYSVSREKKESFPLTVTSAQKNPTAFYLCASSKQGAIEQFFGPGTRLTVL.

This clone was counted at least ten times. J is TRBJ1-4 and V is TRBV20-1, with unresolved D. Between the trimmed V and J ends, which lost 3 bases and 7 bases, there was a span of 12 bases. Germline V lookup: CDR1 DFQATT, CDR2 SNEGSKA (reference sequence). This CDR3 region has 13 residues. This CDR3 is CSASGGLGEKLFF. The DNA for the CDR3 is TGCAGTGCTAGTGGCGGGCTGGGTGAAAAACTGTTTTTT.

CDR3 bases: TGCGCCAGCAGCTTTCCTCCCGGAGGGTCCTACAATGAGCAGTTCTTC. This translates into CASSFPPGGSYNEQFF. V gene TRBV5-1 combines with J gene TRBJ2-1, with a tentative D call TRBD2 (6 bases). The ends were cut back, 2 bases at V and 1 base at J, with 13 bases in the middle. CDR3 size: 16 residues. The germline gives CDR1 SGHRS, CDR2 YFSETQ.

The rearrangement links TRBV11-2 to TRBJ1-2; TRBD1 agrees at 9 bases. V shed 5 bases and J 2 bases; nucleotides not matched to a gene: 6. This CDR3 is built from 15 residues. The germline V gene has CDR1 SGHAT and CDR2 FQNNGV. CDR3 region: CASSPGQGVNYGYTF. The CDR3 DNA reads TGTGCCAGCAGCCCGGGACAGGGTGTAAACTATGGCTACACCTTC.

CDR3 nucleotides: TGTGCCAGCAGTTTATCCAGGGGGCAGTGGTATGGCTACACCTTC. It is translated as CASSLSRGQWYGYTF. This chain connects TRBV28 to TRBJ1-2; 8 nucleotides agree with TRBD1. Trimming took 1 base from V and 5 from J; bases not matched to a gene: 6. Germline CDR1 reads MDHEN; CDR2 reads SYDVKM. The CDR3 contains 15 residues.

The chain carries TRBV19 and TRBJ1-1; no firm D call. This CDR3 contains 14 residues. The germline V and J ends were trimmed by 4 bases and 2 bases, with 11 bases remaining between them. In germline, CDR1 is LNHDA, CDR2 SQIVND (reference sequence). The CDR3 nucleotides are TGTGCCAGTAGTACGCTACGGAGCAACACTGAAGCTTTCTTT. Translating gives CASSTLRSNTEAFF. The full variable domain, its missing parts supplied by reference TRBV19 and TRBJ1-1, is DGGITQSPKYLFRKEGQNVTLSCEQNLNHDAMYWYRQDPGQGLRLIYYSQIVNDFQKGDIAEGYSVSREKKESFPLTVTSAQKNPTAFYLCASSTLRSNTEAFFGQGTRLTVV.

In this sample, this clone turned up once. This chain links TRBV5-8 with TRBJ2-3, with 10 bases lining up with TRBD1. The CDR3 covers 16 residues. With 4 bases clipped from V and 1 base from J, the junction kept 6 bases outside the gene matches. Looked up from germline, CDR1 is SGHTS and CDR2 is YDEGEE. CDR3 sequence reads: CASSGGQGQGTDTQYF. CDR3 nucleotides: TGTGCCAGCAGCGGGGGACAGGGGCAGGGCACAGATACGCAGTATTTT.

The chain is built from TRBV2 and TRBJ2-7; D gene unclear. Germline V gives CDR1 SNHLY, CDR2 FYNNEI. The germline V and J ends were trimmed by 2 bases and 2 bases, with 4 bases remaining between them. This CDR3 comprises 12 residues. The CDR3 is CASSENTYEQYF. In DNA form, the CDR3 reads TGTGCCAGCAGTGAAAATACCTACGAGCAGTACTTC.

CDR3 DNA sequence: TGTGCCAGCAGCCGAGCCGCAAAACAGGGGACCGGGGAGCTGTTTTTT. Its translation: CASSRAAKQGTGELFF. This chain links TRBV5-4 with TRBJ2-2; the match to TRBD1 covers 7 bases. The ends lost 4 bases at V and 5 bases at J; junction bases unmatched: 11. Germline V gene sequence: CDR1 SGHNT, CDR2 YYREEE (reference sequence). CDR3 length: 16 amino acids.

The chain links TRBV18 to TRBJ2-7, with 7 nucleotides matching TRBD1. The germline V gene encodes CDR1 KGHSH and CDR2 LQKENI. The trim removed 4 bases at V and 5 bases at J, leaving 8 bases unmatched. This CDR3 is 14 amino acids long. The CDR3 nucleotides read TGTGCCAGCTCACTGACCGGGACAGCGGACGAGCAGTACTTC. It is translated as CASSLTGTADEQYF.

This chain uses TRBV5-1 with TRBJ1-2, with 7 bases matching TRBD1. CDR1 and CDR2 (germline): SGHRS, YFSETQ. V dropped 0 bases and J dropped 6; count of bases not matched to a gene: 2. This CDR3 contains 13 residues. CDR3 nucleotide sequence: TGCGCCAGCAGCTTGGGGGACAGAAATGGCTACACCTTC. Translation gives CASSLGDRNGYTF.

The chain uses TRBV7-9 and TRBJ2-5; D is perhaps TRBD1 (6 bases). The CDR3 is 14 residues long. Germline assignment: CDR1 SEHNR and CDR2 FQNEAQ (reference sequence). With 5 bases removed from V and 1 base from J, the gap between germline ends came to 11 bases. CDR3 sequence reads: CASSIQGPQETQYF. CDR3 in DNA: TGTGCCAGCAGCATACAGGGTCCCCAAGAGACCCAGTACTTC.

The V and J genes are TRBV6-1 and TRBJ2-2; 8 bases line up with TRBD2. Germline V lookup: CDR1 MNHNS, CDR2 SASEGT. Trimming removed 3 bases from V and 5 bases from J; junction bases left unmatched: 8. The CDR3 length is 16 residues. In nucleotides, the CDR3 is TGTGCCAGCAGTGAGAGCCCAGCGGGAGTTACCGGGGAGCTGTTTTTT. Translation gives CASSESPAGVTGELFF.

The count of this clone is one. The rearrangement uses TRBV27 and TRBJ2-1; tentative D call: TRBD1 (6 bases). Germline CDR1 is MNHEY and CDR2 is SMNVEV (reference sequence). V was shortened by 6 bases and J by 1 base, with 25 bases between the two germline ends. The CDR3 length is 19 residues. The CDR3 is CASRDRPKRRTESYNEQFF. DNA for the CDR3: TGTGCCAGCAGGGACCGACCCAAGCGACGGACAGAGTCCTACAATGAGCAGTTCTTC.

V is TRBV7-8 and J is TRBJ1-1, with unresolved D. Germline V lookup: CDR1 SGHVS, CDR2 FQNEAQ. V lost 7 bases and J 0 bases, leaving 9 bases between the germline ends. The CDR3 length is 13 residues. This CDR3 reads CASTRGLNTEAFF. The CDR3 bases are TGTGCCAGCACTCGGGGTTTGAACACTGAAGCTTTCTTT.

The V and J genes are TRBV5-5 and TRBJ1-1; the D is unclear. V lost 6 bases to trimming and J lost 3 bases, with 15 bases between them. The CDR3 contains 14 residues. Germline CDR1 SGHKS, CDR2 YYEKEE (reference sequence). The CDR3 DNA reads TGTGCCAGCAACCCCCGGGAGTTCCACACTGAAGCTTTCTTT. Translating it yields CASNPREFHTEAFF. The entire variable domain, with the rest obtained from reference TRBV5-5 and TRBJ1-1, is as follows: DAGVTQSPTHLIKTRGQQVTLRCSPISGHKSVSWYQQVLGQGPQFIFQYYEKEERGRGNFPDRFSARQFPNYSSELNVNALLLGDSALYLCASNPREFHTEAFFGQGTRLTVV.